A selection of T cell receptor beta chains follows, all from one sample in a study of blood T cell repertoires in COVID-19. Profiling relied on immunoSEQ multiplex PCR, and the TCRdb table lists in-frame clones only, not all of them. The sample includes fewer than 200,000 clones, approximately 90% of them seen just once. The sample taken for sequencing was peripheral blood. Receptors were obtained from a man aged 25-40 years with COVID-19, enrolled during active disease. Both conserved end residues are part of each CDR3. D genes are given only for firm matches. Clone size is shown for a subset of rows, as once, few, many or a class of expanded clone.

V gene	J gene	D gene	clone size	CDR3 DNA	CDR3 protein
TRBV28	TRBJ1-5	TRBD1	NA	TGTGCCAGCAGTCCCACGACAGGGGGCAATCAGCCCCAGCATTTT	CASSPTTGGNQPQHF
TRBV29-1	TRBJ2-7	NA	NA	TGCAGCGGGTACAGACCTACTTTCTACGAGCAGTACTTC	CSGYRPTFYEQYF
TRBV10-3	TRBJ2-3	TRBD2	NA	TGTGCCATCAGTTCACTAGCGGGGGGCGGGGATACGCAGTATTTT	CAISSLAGGGDTQYF
TRBV11-1	TRBJ2-7	NA	NA	TGTGCCAGCAGCTTGTCCACAGGATCTTACGAGCAGTACTTC	CASSLSTGSYEQYF
TRBV7-3	TRBJ1-1	TRBD1	NA	TGTGCCAGCAGCCCGGACAGGGTCGCGTACACTGAAGCTTTCTTT	CASSPDRVAYTEAFF
TRBV6-5	TRBJ2-7	TRBD1	NA	TGTGCCAGCAGGCTCCTCGACAGGGGATACGAGCAGTACTTC	CASRLLDRGYEQYF
TRBV28	TRBJ2-3	TRBD2	NA	TGTGCCAGCCGACCTAGCGGGGCCGTGGATACGCAGTATTTT	CASRPSGAVDTQYF
TRBV7-8	TRBJ2-5	NA	NA	TGTGCCAGCAGCTTAAGCTGGGGGCTGCAAGAGACCCAGTACTTC	CASSLSWGLQETQYF
TRBV6-2/TRBV6-3	TRBJ1-1	NA	NA	TGTGCCAGCAGTTACTCGGCCAGGGTAGCTGAAGCTTTCTTT	CASSYSARVAEAFF
TRBV11-2	TRBJ1-5	NA	NA	TGTGCCAGCAGCTTAGGAGGGTACCATCAGCCCCAGCATTTT	CASSLGGYHQPQHF
TRBV6-5	TRBJ2-1	TRBD2	NA	TGTGCCAGCAGTTTAGCGGGAGGGTCCAACAATGAGCAGTTCTTC	CASSLAGGSNNEQFF
TRBV7-2	TRBJ2-1	TRBD2	NA	TGTGCCAGCAGCATCTCCGGGACTAGCGGGACGGGTGAGCAGTTCTTC	CASSISGTSGTGEQFF
TRBV5-4	TRBJ2-1	TRBD2	NA	TGTGCCAGCAGCTCCCGGACTAGCGGGAGGGAAGAGCAGTTCTTC	CASSSRTSGREEQFF
TRBV28	TRBJ1-4	NA	once	TGTGCCAGCAGTCTGGCAGGCCGGAATAATGAAAAACTGTTTTTT	CASSLAGRNNEKLFF
TRBV10-3	TRBJ2-4	NA	NA	TGTGCCATCAGTGAACCCGGGGGAGGTATTCAGTACTTC	CAISEPGGGIQYF
TRBV7-8	TRBJ2-7	TRBD2	NA	TGTGCCAGCAGCTTCTCAGGGAGGGGCTACGAGCAGTACTTC	CASSFSGRGYEQYF
TRBV18	TRBJ2-1	NA	NA	TGTGCCAGCTCTCACACCGCGGAGAGTGAGCAGTTCTTC	CASSHTAESEQFF
TRBV5-1	TRBJ2-7	TRBD1	NA	TGCGCCAGCAGCTGGACGGGACAGGGCTACGAGCAGTACTTC	CASSWTGQGYEQYF
TRBV25-1	TRBJ1-2	TRBD1	NA	TGTGCCAGCTCTCCGGGACAGGGGGCGCGGGGCTACACCTTC	CASSPGQGARGYTF
TRBV5-4	TRBJ1-1	TRBD1	NA	TGTGCCAGCAGTCGGGACAGTATGAACACTGAAGCTTTCTTT	CASSRDSMNTEAFF
TRBV18	TRBJ2-7	NA	NA	TGTGCCAGCTCACCTTTCAGGGCCTACGAGCAGTACTTC	CASSPFRAYEQYF
TRBV7-2	TRBJ2-3	NA	NA	TGTGCCAGCAGCTTTGGGGCTGGCACAGATACGCAGTATTTT	CASSFGAGTDTQYF
TRBV2	TRBJ2-5	NA	NA	TGTGCCAGCAGTGGAGGGGGTAAGACCCAGTACTTC	CASSGGGKTQYF
TRBV4-1	TRBJ2-3	NA	NA	TGCGCCAGCAGCCAAGAGGGCTATTCCACAGATACGCAGTATTTT	CASSQEGYSTDTQYF
TRBV7-3	TRBJ2-5	TRBD1	NA	TGTGCCAGCAGCCTAAGTGAGGGGGCAGAGACCCAGTACTTC	CASSLSEGAETQYF
TRBV10-3	TRBJ1-1	NA	NA	TGTGCCATCCGAGGACAGTCGAACACTGAAGCTTTCTTT	CAIRGQSNTEAFF
TRBV28	TRBJ2-7	NA	few	TGTGCCAGCAGTTTGGGAAGGGGTGGTGCCCACGAGCAGTACTTC	CASSLGRGGAHEQYF
TRBV28	TRBJ2-7	NA	NA	TGTGCCAGCAGTACCAGCCGACAGACCTACGAGCAGTACTTC	CASSTSRQTYEQYF
TRBV7-2	TRBJ2-7	NA	NA	TGTGCCAGCAGCCGAGCAGGGGACGAGCAGTACTTC	CASSRAGDEQYF
TRBV2	TRBJ2-2	TRBD1	NA	TGTGCCAGCACTGGACAGGGGGCGGTTACGGGGGAGCTGTTTTTT	CASTGQGAVTGELFF
TRBV6-1	TRBJ2-7	TRBD1	NA	TGTGCCAGCAGTGAACCGGGACAGGGATTGGACGAGCAGTACTTC	CASSEPGQGLDEQYF
TRBV5-1	TRBJ2-2	NA	NA	TGCGCCAGCAGCGGTAAGACAGGGAGGACCGGGGAGCTGTTTTTT	CASSGKTGRTGELFF
TRBV4-3	TRBJ2-7	NA	NA	TGCGCCAGCAGCCAAGATGGAGGGGGGGACGAGCAGTACTTC	CASSQDGGGDEQYF
TRBV11-1	TRBJ1-4	TRBD1	NA	TGTGCCAGCTCGGGACAGCAGATAGAAAAACTGTTTTTT	CASSGQQIEKLFF
TRBV7-2	TRBJ1-5	NA	once	TGTGCCAGCAGCTTTGGGAGAGATCAGCCCCAGCATTTT	CASSFGRDQPQHF
TRBV7-9	TRBJ1-2	NA	NA	TGTGCCAGCAGCCCGAGAGATTATGGCTACACCTTC	CASSPRDYGYTF
TRBV11-2	TRBJ2-7	TRBD1	NA	TGTGCCAGCAGTCTGATCGGGACAGGGGGAACCTACGAGCAGTACTTC	CASSLIGTGGTYEQYF
TRBV6-2/TRBV6-3	TRBJ1-1	NA	NA	TGTGCCAGCAGTTACTCAATCCTCACTGAAGCTTTCTTT	CASSYSILTEAFF
TRBV27	TRBJ1-5	TRBD1	NA	TGTGCCAGCAGTTTATCGTGGACAGGGGTGGATCAGCCCCAGCATTTT	CASSLSWTGVDQPQHF
TRBV7-2	TRBJ1-6	NA	NA	TGTGCCAGCAGCTTAGCCGCGGCAATTAATTCACCCCTCCACTTT	CASSLAAAINSPLHF
TRBV3-1/TRBV3-2	TRBJ1-3	TRBD1	NA	TGTGCCAGCAGCCAAATCCCCGTTGGGGGACAGATAAGAAACACCATATATTTT	CASSQIPVGGQIRNTIYF
TRBV27	TRBJ1-2	TRBD1	NA	TGTGCCAGCAGACTCCAGGGACAGGGTGTTCCTAACTATGGCTACACCTTC	CASRLQGQGVPNYGYTF
TRBV18	TRBJ1-2	TRBD1	NA	TGTGCCAGCTCACCAGCAGGGGGCTATGGCTACACCTTC	CASSPAGGYGYTF
TRBV6-5	TRBJ1-4	NA	once	TGTGCCAGCAGTTACTCGAGGCCCATGGGTGAAAAACTGTTTTTT	CASSYSRPMGEKLFF
TRBV6-6	TRBJ1-1	NA	NA	TGTGCCAGCACCCCCTACCGGGACACTGAAGCTTTCTTT	CASTPYRDTEAFF
TRBV7-9	TRBJ1-5	NA	NA	TGTGCCAGCAGCTTAGGAGGACAGTATAGCAATCAGCCCCAGCATTTT	CASSLGGQYSNQPQHF
TRBV9	TRBJ2-3	TRBD1	NA	TGTGCCAGCAGCGTAGGCTCCGGACAGGGGAGCACAGATACGCAGTATTTT	CASSVGSGQGSTDTQYF
TRBV5-4	TRBJ2-2	TRBD2	NA	TGTGCCAGCAGCTTGGGGGTACTAGCGGGAGGTAACACCGGGGAGCTGTTTTTT	CASSLGVLAGGNTGELFF
TRBV5-6	TRBJ1-5	TRBD1	NA	TGTGCCAGCAGCCGAGGGACAGGGGCTCAGCCCCAGCATTTT	CASSRGTGAQPQHF
TRBV30	TRBJ1-5	NA	NA	TGTGCCTGGAGTTATGGAGGGAATCAGCCCCAGCATTTT	CAWSYGGNQPQHF
TRBV6-5	TRBJ2-5	NA	NA	TGTGCCAGCACGGGGAATCAAGAGACCCAGTACTTC	CASTGNQETQYF
TRBV5-1	TRBJ2-5	NA	NA	TGCGCCAGCAGCTTGGACCGGGAGACCCAGTACTTC	CASSLDRETQYF
TRBV28	TRBJ1-2	NA	NA	TGTGCCAGCAGTTTGAGTGGAGCTAACTATGGCTACACCTTC	CASSLSGANYGYTF
TRBV10-3	TRBJ1-1	NA	NA	TGTGCCATCAGAGGCTCTGGGGGCGAGGGCACTGAAGCTTTCTTT	CAIRGSGGEGTEAFF
TRBV13	TRBJ1-3	NA	once	TGTGCCAGCAGCCAAGGAGAGGGCTCCTCTGGAAACACCATATATTTT	CASSQGEGSSGNTIYF